Shown below are 17 T cell receptor beta chains from a single sample sequenced in a study of T cells in Graves' hyperthyroidism and ophthalmopathy (dated by TCRdb to about 2019). The library was made by multiplex PCR. Reads for this sample came from an Illumina HiSeq 2000. The TCR beta CDR3 regions were amplified from RNA transcripts. The first round of RT-PCR for the TCR CDR3 was performed with the HTBI primer set and the Qiagen OneStep RT-PCR kit. The raw public reads went through TCRdb reprocessing: fastp at Q25, MiXCR clone calling, in-frame beta chains kept. Every distinct CDR3 protein forms one entry, paired with its most common genes and DNA. The sample yields roughly 800,000 distinct CDR3 sequences; more than 30% were counted once. 7.5% to 9.5% of the sample goes to the ten largest clones. Sequencing input: blood. Receptors were obtained from a man aged 18 to 30 with Graves' hyperthyroidism.

In its sample, this clonotype was seen many times. The chain recombines TRBV7-9 with TRBJ1-1; unclear D gene. The CDR3 extends over 14 amino acids. Germline loops: CDR1 SEHNR, CDR2 FQNEAQ (reference sequence). V gave up 3 bases and J gave up 1 base, with 9 bases separating them. CDR3 DNA sequence: TGTGCCAGCAGCTTTCCGACGGGGAACACTGAAGCTTTCTTT. Its translation: CASSFPTGNTEAFF.

The J gene is TRBJ1-5, the V gene TRBV15, with unresolved D. V gave up 3 bases and J gave up 5 bases, with 8 bases separating them. This CDR3 contains 13 residues. Germline CDR1 and CDR2: LNHNV and YYDKDF (reference sequence). The CDR3 nucleotides read TGTGCCACCAGCAGCTCCGGAGATCAGCCCCAGCATTTT. Translated, it gives CATSSSGDQPQHF.

J is TRBJ2-3 and V is TRBV4-1; D gene ambiguous. Trimming cost V 3 bases and J 2 bases, with 6 bases left between them. Germline CDR1 MGHRA, CDR2 YSYEKL. The CDR3 is made up of 13 amino acids. This chain's CDR3 is CASSQVVTDTQYF. CDR3 in DNA: TGCGCCAGCAGCCAGGTCGTCACAGATACGCAGTATTTT.

Worth noting for this clonotype: Just one base apart from a much larger clone, this may be a read error. V and J are TRBV20-1 and TRBJ2-5; 8 nucleotides align to TRBD1. The CDR3 is 12 amino acids. CDR1 and CDR2 from the germline V gene are DFQATT and SNEGSKA (reference sequence). Here the CDR3 DNA reads TGCAGTGCAACGGACAGGGTAGAGATCCAGTACTTC. Protein sequence: CSATDRVEIQYF.

This chain uses TRBV6-2 or TRBV6-3 with TRBJ2-7; 8 bases are a match to TRBD2. The V and J ends lost 6 bases and 6 bases, in that order; junction bases with no gene match: 7. The CDR3 sequence is 13 residues long. CDR1 and CDR2 from the germline V gene are MNHEY and SVGEGT. CDR3 nucleotide sequence: TGTGCCAGCAGCCAAGGACTAGCCTCCGAGCAGTACTTC. Its translation: CASSQGLASEQYF.

This clonotype was recorded at least ten times. The chain uses TRBV7-8 and TRBJ1-6; D is undetermined. V lost 5 bases to trimming and J lost 13 bases, with 12 bases between them. The CDR3 sequence is 12 residues long. CDR1 and CDR2 from the germline V gene are SGHVS and FQNEAQ. The CDR3: CASSLPLAPLHF. CDR3 bases: TGTGCCAGCAGCCTTCCTTTGGCCCCCCTCCACTTT.

The V and J genes are TRBV9 and TRBJ2-5, with D possibly being TRBD1 or TRBD2 (5 bases each). There are 15 residues in the CDR3. The germline V gene has CDR1 SGDLS and CDR2 YYNGEE. The V and J ends lost 4 bases and 5 bases respectively, with 18 bases between them. CDR3 DNA sequence: TGTGCCAGCAGCTCCAAGGTGGGGGTCGGGGAGACCCAGTACTTC. Residues: CASSSKVGVGETQYF.

Only a few counts were recorded for this clonotype. The rearrangement links TRBV20-1 to TRBJ1-6, with TRBD1 identical over 7 bases. Looked up from germline, CDR1 is DFQATT and CDR2 is SNEGSKA (reference sequence). The CDR3 is made up of 14 amino acids. Trimming cost V 6 bases and J 6 bases; bases outside gene matches: 8. The CDR3 sequence: CSANRQGANSPLHF. CDR3 coding DNA: TGCAGTGCCAACCGACAGGGAGCTAATTCACCCCTCCACTTT.

The J gene is TRBJ2-5, the V gene TRBV20-1; TRBD2 aligns across 10 bases. Trimming took 5 bases from V and 5 from J; bases not matched to a gene: 8. The CDR3 length is 14 residues. Germline V gene lookup returns CDR1 DFQATT and CDR2 SNEGSKA (reference sequence). The CDR3 sequence is CSAESGGAMETQYF. The CDR3 region has the DNA TGCAGTGCTGAGAGCGGGGGGGCGATGGAGACCCAGTACTTC.

The CDR3: CASSSLYLAGLRGELFF. The DNA of the CDR3 is TGTGCCAGCAGCTCTTTATATTTAGCGGGGCTTCGCGGGGAGCTGTTTTTT. The chain is built from TRBV7-3 and TRBJ2-2, with TRBD2 identical over 8 bases. The CDR3 is 17 residues long. CDR1 is SGHTA, CDR2 FQGTGA, per germline. The V gene end was trimmed by 4 bases and the J gene end by 7 bases; junction bases not matched to a gene: 14.

This chain joins TRBV6-5 and TRBJ1-1; tentatively, D is TRBD1 (6 bases). The CDR3 runs 16 residues. From germline, CDR1 is MNHEY and CDR2 SVGAGI. Trimming took off 2 bases at V and 1 base at J, with 14 bases between the two ends. The CDR3 reads CASSYGQWGANTEAFF. The CDR3, as DNA: TGTGCCAGCAGTTACGGCCAATGGGGGGCGAACACTGAAGCTTTCTTT.

This clonotype appeared a few times. The J gene is TRBJ1-4, the V gene TRBV5-6, with 8 bases lining up with TRBD1. From germline, CDR1 is SGHDT and CDR2 YYEEEE. V shed 2 bases and J 5 bases; nucleotides not matched to a gene: 5. The CDR3 contains 15 residues. Here the CDR3 reads CASSFGQGGNEKLFF. CDR3 nucleotide sequence: TGTGCCAGCAGCTTTGGACAGGGTGGGAATGAAAAACTGTTTTTT.

In this sample, this clonotype turned up many times. The V gene is TRBV7-6, the J gene TRBJ1-6; D gene unclear. CDR1 and CDR2 from the germline V gene are SGHVS and FNYEAQ. The length of the CDR3 is 15 residues. V shed 7 bases and J shed 8 bases, with 18 bases lying between them. CDR3 protein: CASTPQLRADSPLHF. The CDR3 nucleotides are TGTGCCAGCACCCCCCAATTGCGGGCGGATTCACCCCTCCACTTT.

This clonotype has just a few counts. The rearrangement uses TRBV6-6 and TRBJ2-7; 7 bases agree with TRBD2. Germline V gene data show CDR1 as MNHNY and CDR2 as SVGAGI (reference sequence). V trimming: 2 bases; J trimming: 7 bases; junction bases outside the gene matches: 5. The CDR3 consists of 13 residues. CDR3 in DNA: TGTGCCAGCAGTTACCGGCGGGAGACAGAGCAGTACTTC. It yields the protein CASSYRRETEQYF.

The chain couples TRBV6-2 or TRBV6-3 to TRBJ1-1; D possibly corresponds to TRBD1 (6 bases). The germline gives CDR1 MNHEY, CDR2 SVGEGT. V was trimmed by 11 bases and J by 3 bases, leaving 19 bases between them. CDR3 size: 14 residues. CDR3: CASHHLDSYTEAFF. In DNA, the CDR3 is TGTGCCTCACACCACCTGGACAGTTACACTGAAGCTTTCTTT.

The rearrangement joins TRBV20-1 to TRBJ2-5; 12 bases fit TRBD2. From germline, CDR1 is DFQATT and CDR2 SNEGSKA (reference sequence). The V and J ends lost 8 bases and 4 bases, in that order; junction bases with no gene match: 5. The CDR3 extends over 13 amino acids. This chain's CDR3 is CSKLAGGGETQYF. The CDR3 nucleotides read TGCAGTAAACTAGCGGGAGGAGGAGAGACCCAGTACTTC.

CDR3 region: CASSQVSFSNYGYTF. Here the CDR3 DNA reads TGCGCCAGCAGCCAAGTTAGCTTCTCTAACTATGGCTACACCTTC. The chain carries TRBV4-1 and TRBJ1-2; D remains ambiguous. This CDR3 is 15 amino acids long. V lost 1 base and J 0 bases, leaving 9 bases between the germline ends. CDR1 MGHRA and CDR2 YSYEKL come from the germline V gene.